The clone carrying this T cell receptor (beta chain) was counted a few times. This sample stems from a study of patients and donors after allogeneic stem cell transplantation. Each CDR3 protein gets one entry after TCRdb re-called the RT-PCR reads with MiXCR. The sample comprises about 89,000 distinct CDR3 sequences, around 48% of which are singletons, and about 58% rests with the top ten. After removal of 4 bases from V and 9 bases from J, the junction contained 3 bases not matched to a gene. The CDR3 totals 12 residues. Germline V CDR1 and CDR2: SGHVS, FNYEAQ. The V gene is TRBV7-6, the J gene TRBJ1-2; 9 bases align to TRBD1. Sequenced material: blood, either unsorted or a sorted T cell fraction (not recorded which). This receptor was taken from a human donor who was either an allogeneic HSCT recipient or a stem cell or donor lymphocyte infusion donor (not recorded which). It is not recorded whose cells these are; they may come from a transplant donor. CDR3 in DNA: TGTGCCAGCAGCTCCGGACAGGGGAGCTACACCTTC. The encoded protein is CASSSGQGSYTF.